This record looks at one T cell receptor (beta chain) sequence and its context. Its specificity is unknown. This sample was taken from a study of T cell clones after liver transplantation. Whole-study context: HCV positivity affected three of eight recipients; the rest lacked autoimmune or viral indications.

General study findings and limits: A larger donor-reactive than third-party decline suggested partial antigen-specific deletion.

The CDR3 is 14 amino acids. Trimming took 3 bases from V and 4 from J, leaving 13 bases between them. CDR1 is SGDLS, CDR2 YYNGEE, per germline. The repertoire was sequenced with immunoSEQ multiplex PCR; TCRdb's copy has only in-frame clones and lacks some. Of roughly 56,000 clones in the sample, 65% to 80% were seen once. Source: CD4+ T cells from blood, taken around 52 months after liver transplant. The rearrangement links TRBV9 to TRBJ1-2; D unresolved. The TCR sequence derives from a human patient who received a liver transplant. Certain T cells may be donor cells from the graft. CDR3 DNA sequence: TGTGCCAGCAGCGGGCGTCTAACATCCTATGGCTACACCTTC. This sequence encodes CASSGRLTSYGYTF. The entire variable domain, with the rest obtained from reference TRBV9 and TRBJ1-2, is as follows: DSGVTQTPKHLITATGQRVTLRCSPRSGDLSVYWYQQSLDQGLQFLIQYYNGEERAKGNILERFSAQQFPDLHSELNLSSLELGDSALYFCASSGRLTSYGYTFGSGTRLTVV.